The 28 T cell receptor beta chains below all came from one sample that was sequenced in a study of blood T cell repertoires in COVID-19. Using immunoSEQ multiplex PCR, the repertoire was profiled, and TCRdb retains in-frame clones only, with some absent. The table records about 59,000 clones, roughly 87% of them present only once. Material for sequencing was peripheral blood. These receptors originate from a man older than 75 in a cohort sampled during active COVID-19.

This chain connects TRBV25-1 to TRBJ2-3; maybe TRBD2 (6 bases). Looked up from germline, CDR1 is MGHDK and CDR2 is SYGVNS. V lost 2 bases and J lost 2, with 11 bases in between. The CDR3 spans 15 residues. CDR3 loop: CASSELGGPTDTQYF. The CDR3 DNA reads TGTGCCAGCAGTGAACTTGGAGGGCCCACAGATACGCAGTATTTT. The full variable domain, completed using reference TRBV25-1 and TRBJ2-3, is EADIYQTPRYLVIGTGKKITLECSQTMGHDKMYWYQQDPGMELHLIHYSYGVNSTEKGDLSSESTVSRIRTEHFPLTLESARPSHTSQYLCASSELGGPTDTQYFGPGTRLTVL.

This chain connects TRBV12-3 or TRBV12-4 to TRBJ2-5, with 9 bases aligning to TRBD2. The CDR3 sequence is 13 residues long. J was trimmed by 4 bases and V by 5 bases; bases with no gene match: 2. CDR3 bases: TGTGCCAGCAGTCGACTAGCGGTAGAGACCCAGTACTTC. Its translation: CASSRLAVETQYF.

CDR3 nucleotide sequence: TGTGCCAGCAGCTTAGAGGGGGGCTACGAGCAGTACTTC. It encodes CASSLEGGYEQYF. The chain uses TRBV11-2 and TRBJ2-7; weak D call: TRBD2 (6 bases). The CDR3 runs to 13 residues. CDR1 is SGHAT and CDR2 is FQNNGV in the germline V gene. V lost 0 bases, J lost 3 bases, and 6 bases lay in between.

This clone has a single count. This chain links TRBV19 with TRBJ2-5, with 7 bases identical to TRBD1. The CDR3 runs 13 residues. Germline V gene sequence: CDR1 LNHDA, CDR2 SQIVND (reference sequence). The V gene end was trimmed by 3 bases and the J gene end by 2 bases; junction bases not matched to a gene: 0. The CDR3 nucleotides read TGTGCCAGTAGTATGACAGGGCAAGAGACCCAGTACTTC. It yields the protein CASSMTGQETQYF.

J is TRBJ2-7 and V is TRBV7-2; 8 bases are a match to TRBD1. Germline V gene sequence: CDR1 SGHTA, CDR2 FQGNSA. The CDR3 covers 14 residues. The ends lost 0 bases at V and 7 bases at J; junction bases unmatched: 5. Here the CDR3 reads CASSLAPGGGEQYF. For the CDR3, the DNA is TGTGCCAGCAGCTTAGCTCCAGGGGGCGGGGAGCAGTACTTC. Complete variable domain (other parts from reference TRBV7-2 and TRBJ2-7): GAGVSQSPSNKVTEKGKDVELRCDPISGHTALYWYRQSLGQGLEFLIYFQGNSAPDKSGLPSDRFSAERTGGSVSTLTIQRTQQEDSAVYLCASSLAPGGGEQYFGPGTRLTVT.

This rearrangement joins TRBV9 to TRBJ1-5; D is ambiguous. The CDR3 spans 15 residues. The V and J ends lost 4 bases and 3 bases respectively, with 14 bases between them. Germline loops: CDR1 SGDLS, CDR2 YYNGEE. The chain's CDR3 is CASSPLGGLNQPQHF. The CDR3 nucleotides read TGTGCCAGCAGCCCCCTCGGCGGGCTCAATCAGCCCCAGCATTTT. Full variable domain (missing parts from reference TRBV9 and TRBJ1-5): DSGVTQTPKHLITATGQRVTLRCSPRSGDLSVYWYQQSLDQGLQFLIQYYNGEERAKGNILERFSAQQFPDLHSELNLSSLELGDSALYFCASSPLGGLNQPQHFGDGTRLSIL.

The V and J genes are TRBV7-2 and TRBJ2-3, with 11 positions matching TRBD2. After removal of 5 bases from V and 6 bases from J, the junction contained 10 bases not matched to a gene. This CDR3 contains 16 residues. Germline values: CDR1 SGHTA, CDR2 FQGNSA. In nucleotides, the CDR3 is TGTGCCAGCAGCCCGTCGACTAGCGGGACGCGTGATACGCAGTATTTT. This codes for CASSPSTSGTRDTQYF.

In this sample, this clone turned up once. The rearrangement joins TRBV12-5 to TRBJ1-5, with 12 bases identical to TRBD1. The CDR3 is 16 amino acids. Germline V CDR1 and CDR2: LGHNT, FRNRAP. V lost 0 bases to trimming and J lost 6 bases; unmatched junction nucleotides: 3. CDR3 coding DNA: TGTGCTAGTGGTTTGGTACAGGGACAGGGGGCTCAGCCCCAGCATTTT. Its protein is CASGLVQGQGAQPQHF.

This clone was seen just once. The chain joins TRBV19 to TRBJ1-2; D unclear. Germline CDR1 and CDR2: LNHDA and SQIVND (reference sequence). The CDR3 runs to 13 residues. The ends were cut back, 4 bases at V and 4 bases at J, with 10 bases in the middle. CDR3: CASSRGSGYGYTF. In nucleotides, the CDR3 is TGTGCCAGTAGTAGAGGCTCGGGCTATGGCTACACCTTC.

CDR3 sequence (DNA): TGTGCCAGCAGCTTAGATGGCGGGCCTCGGGAGCAGTACTTC. Amino acid sequence: CASSLDGGPREQYF. The rearrangement joins TRBV7-9 to TRBJ2-7, with D maybe TRBD2 (5 bases). The CDR3 spans 14 residues. From germline, CDR1 is SEHNR and CDR2 FQNEAQ (reference sequence). The germline V and J ends were trimmed by 1 base and 7 bases, with 14 bases remaining between them.

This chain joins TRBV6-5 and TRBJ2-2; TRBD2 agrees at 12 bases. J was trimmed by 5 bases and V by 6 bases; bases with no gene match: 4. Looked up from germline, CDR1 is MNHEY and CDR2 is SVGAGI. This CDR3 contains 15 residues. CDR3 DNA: TGTGCCAGCAGGACTAGCGGGAGCCGGACCGGGGAGCTGTTTTTT. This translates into CASRTSGSRTGELFF.

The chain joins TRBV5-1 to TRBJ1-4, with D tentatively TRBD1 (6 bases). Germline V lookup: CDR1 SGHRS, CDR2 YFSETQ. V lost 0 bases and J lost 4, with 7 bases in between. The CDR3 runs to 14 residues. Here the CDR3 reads CASSLGRGNEKLFF. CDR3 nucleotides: TGCGCCAGCAGCTTGGGCAGGGGTAATGAAAAACTGTTTTTT.

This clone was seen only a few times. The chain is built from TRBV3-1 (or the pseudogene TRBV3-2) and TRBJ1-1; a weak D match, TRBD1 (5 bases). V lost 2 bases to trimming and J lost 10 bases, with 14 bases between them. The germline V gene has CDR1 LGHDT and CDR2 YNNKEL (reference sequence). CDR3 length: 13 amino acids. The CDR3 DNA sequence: TGTGCCAGCAGCCAAAACTTCAGGGAGGGAGCTTTCTTT. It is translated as CASSQNFREGAFF.

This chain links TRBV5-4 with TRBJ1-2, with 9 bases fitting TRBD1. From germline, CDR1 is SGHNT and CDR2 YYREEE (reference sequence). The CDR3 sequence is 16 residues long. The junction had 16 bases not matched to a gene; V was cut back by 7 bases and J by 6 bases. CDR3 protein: CASSSRPGDRADGYTF. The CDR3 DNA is TGTGCCAGCTCCTCCCGTCCGGGGGACAGGGCTGATGGCTACACCTTC.

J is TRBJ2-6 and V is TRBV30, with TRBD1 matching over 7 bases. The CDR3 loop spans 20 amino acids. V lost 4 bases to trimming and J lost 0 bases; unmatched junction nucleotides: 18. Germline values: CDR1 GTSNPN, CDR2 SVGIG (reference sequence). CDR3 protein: CAWTINRGTVPFSGANVLTF. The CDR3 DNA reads TGTGCCTGGACCATAAATAGGGGGACAGTTCCCTTCTCTGGGGCCAACGTCCTGACTTTC.

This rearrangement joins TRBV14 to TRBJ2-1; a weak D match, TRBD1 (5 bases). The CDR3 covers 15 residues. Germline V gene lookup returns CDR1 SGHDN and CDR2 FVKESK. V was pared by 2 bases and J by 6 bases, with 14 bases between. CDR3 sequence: CASSQLQGLRNEQFF. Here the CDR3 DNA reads TGTGCCAGCAGCCAACTCCAGGGTTTACGCAATGAGCAGTTCTTC.

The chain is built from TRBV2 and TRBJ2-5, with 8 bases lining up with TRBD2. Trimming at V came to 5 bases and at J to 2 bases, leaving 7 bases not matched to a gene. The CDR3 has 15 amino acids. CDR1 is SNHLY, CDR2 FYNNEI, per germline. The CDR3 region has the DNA TGTGCCAGCAGTACCGGGGGGGCCTTACAAGAGACCCAGTACTTC. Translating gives CASSTGGALQETQYF.

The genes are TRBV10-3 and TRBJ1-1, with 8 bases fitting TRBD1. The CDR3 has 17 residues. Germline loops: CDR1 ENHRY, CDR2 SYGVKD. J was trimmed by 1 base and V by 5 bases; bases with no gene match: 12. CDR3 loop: CAISKTGTGLENTEAFF. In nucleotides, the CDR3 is TGTGCCATCAGTAAGACCGGGACAGGCCTTGAGAACACTGAAGCTTTCTTT.

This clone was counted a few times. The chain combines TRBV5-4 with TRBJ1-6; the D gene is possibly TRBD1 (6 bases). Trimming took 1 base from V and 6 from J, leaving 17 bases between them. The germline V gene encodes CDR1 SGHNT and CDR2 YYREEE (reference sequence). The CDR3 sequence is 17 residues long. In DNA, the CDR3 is TGTGCCAGCAGCTTGAGACAGGAAATGACTCCTAATTCACCCCTCCACTTT. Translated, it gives CASSLRQEMTPNSPLHF.

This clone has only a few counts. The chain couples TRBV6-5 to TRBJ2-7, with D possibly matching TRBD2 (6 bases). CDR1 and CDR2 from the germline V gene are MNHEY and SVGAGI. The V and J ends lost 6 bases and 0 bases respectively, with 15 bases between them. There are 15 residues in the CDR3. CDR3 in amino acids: CASRNPGLSSYEQYF. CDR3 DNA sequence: TGTGCCAGCAGAAACCCGGGACTGAGCTCCTACGAGCAGTACTTC.

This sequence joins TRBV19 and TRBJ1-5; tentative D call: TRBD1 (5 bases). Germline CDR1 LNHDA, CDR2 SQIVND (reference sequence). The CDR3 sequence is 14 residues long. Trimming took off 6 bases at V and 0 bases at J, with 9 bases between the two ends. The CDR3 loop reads CASSQTDSNQPQHF. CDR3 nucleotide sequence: TGTGCCAGTAGCCAGACAGATAGCAATCAGCCCCAGCATTTT.

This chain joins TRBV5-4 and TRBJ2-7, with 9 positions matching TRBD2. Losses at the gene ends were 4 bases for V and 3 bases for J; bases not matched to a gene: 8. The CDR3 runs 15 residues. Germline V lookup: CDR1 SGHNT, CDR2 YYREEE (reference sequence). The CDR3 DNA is TGTGCCAGCAGCCCCACCGGCGGGAGGGGCTACGAGCAGTACTTC. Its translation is CASSPTGGRGYEQYF.

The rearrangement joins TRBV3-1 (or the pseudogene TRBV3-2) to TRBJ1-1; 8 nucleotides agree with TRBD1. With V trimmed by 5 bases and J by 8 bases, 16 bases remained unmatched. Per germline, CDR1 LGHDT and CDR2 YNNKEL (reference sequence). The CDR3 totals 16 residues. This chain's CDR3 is CASSLGQGQGPPEAFF. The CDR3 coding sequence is TGTGCCAGCAGCTTAGGGCAAGGACAGGGACCCCCGGAAGCTTTCTTT.

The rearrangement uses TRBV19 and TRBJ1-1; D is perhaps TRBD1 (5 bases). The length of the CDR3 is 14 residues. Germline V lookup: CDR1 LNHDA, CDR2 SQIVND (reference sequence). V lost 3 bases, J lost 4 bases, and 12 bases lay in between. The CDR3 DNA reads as TGTGCCAGTAGTATTGGGGGGATGGTCACTGAAGCTTTCTTT. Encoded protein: CASSIGGMVTEAFF.

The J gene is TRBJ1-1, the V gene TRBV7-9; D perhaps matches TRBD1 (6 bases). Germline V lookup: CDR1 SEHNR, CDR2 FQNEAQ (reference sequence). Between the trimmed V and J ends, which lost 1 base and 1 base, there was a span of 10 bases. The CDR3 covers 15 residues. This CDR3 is CASSLDETGNTEAFF. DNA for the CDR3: TGTGCCAGCAGCTTAGATGAGACAGGGAACACTGAAGCTTTCTTT.

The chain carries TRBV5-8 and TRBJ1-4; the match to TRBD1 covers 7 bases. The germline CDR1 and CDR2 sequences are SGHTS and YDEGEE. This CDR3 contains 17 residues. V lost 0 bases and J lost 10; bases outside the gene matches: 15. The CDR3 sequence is CASSLELVRQGGGKLFF. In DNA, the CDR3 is TGTGCCAGCAGCTTGGAACTCGTGAGACAGGGCGGTGGAAAACTGTTTTTT.

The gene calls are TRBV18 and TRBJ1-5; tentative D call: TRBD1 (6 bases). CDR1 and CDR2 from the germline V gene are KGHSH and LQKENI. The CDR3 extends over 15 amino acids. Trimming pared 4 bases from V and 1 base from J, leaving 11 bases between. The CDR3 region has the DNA TGTGCCAGCTCACTGGGACACGAAAGCAATCAGCCCCAGCATTTT. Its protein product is CASSLGHESNQPQHF. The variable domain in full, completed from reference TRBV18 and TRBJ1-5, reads NAGVMQNPRHLVRRRGQEARLRCSPMKGHSHVYWYRQLPEEGLKFMVYLQKENIIDESGMPKERFSAEFPKEGPSILRIQQVVRGDSAAYFCASSLGHESNQPQHFGDGTRLSIL.

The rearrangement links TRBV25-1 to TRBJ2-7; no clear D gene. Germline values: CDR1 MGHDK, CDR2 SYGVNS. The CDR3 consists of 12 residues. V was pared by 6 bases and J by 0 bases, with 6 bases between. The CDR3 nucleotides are TGTGCCAGCAGAAGGAGCTCCTACGAGCAGTACTTC. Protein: CASRRSSYEQYF.